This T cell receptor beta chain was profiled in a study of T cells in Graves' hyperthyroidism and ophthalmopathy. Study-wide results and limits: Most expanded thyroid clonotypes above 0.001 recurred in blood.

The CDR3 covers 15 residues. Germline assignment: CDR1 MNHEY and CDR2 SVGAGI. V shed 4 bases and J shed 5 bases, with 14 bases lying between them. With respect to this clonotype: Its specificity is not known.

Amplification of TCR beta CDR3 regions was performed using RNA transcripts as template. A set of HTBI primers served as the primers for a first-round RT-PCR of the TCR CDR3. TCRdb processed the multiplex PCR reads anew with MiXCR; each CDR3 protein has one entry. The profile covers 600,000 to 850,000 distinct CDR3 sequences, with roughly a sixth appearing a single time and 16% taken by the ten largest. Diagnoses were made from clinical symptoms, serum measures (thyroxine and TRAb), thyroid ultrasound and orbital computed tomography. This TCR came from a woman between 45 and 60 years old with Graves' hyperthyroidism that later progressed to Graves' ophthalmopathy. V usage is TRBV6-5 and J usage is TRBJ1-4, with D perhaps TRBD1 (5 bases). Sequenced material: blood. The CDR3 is CASSLNGGLNEKLFF. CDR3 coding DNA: TGTGCCAGCAGTTTAAACGGGGGGTTGAATGAAAAACTGTTTTTT.